These T cell receptor beta chains were read from a single sample in a study of blood T cell repertoires in COVID-19. Clones were sequenced by immunoSEQ multiplex PCR, and TCRdb holds only the in-frame ones, with some missing. Of more than 85,000 clones detected, just under 90% appear once; the ten largest clones hold approximately 1%. Sequencing was performed on peripheral blood. The receptors were sampled from a human donor in a cohort sampled during active COVID-19. CDR3s include the opening cysteine and the closing phenylalanine or tryptophan. The D gene is left open where the match is weak. Rows may omit the clone size; those that give it use once, few, many or a size class.

TRBJ2-3	.	.	TRBV4-3	TGCGCCAGCAGCCAAGATCCTGGCGGTAGCACAGATACGCAGTATTTT	CASSQDPGGSTDTQYF
TRBJ1-1	.	TRBD1	TRBV5-6	TGTGCCAGCAGCTTGGTCAGGGGGCGATGGAAGAACACTGAAGCTTTCTTT	CASSLVRGRWKNTEAFF
TRBJ1-1	.	.	TRBV7-8	TGTGCCAGCAGCTCCAGGGATGGAGGGCTGAGCACTGAAGCTTTCTTT	CASSSRDGGLSTEAFF
TRBJ2-3	.	TRBD2	TRBV7-2	TGTGCCAGCACCGGGAGAGCGGGGGGGAGTACAGATACGCAGTATTTT	CASTGRAGGSTDTQYF
TRBJ2-1	.	.	TRBV5-4	TGTGCCAGCAGCTTCGACAATGAGCAGTTCTTC	CASSFDNEQFF
TRBJ2-3	.	TRBD2	TRBV6-4	TGTGCCAGCAGCGTAGCGGGAGGCCATCCTACAGATACGCAGTATTTT	CASSVAGGHPTDTQYF
TRBJ2-6	.	.	TRBV15	TGTGCCACCAGCAGAGAGGCCTCTGGGGCCAACGTCCTGACTTTC	CATSREASGANVLTF
TRBJ2-1	.	TRBD2	TRBV7-9	TGTGCCAGCGCCAAGGTTAGCGGGGTCGATGAGCAGTTCTTC	CASAKVSGVDEQFF
TRBJ2-1	.	TRBD2	TRBV5-1	TGCGCCAGCGGACTAATCGGGAGGGGGACCTACAATGAGCAGTTCTTC	CASGLIGRGTYNEQFF
TRBJ1-1	.	.	TRBV5-6	TGTGCCAGCAGCTTGGGCAGCTGGAGCACTGAAGCTTTCTTT	CASSLGSWSTEAFF
TRBJ1-4	.	.	TRBV9	TGTGCCAGCCCATGTTGGGGCGTCACTAATGAAAAACTGTTTTTT	CASPCWGVTNEKLFF
TRBJ1-2	.	.	TRBV11-2	TGTGCCAGCAGCCTAGACAGACAGGTCGGCTACACCTTC	CASSLDRQVGYTF
TRBJ2-6	few	.	TRBV9	TGTGCCAGCAGCGTAGCTTTCTGGGGGGACGCGAACTCTGGGGCCAACGTCCTGACTTTC	CASSVAFWGDANSGANVLTF
TRBJ1-1	.	TRBD1	TRBV14	TGTGCCAGCAGCCACCGGACAGGCATGAACACTGAAGCTTTCTTT	CASSHRTGMNTEAFF
TRBJ2-2	once	.	TRBV6-5	TGTGCCAGCAATTCCGGGACAACCAACACCGGGGAGCTGTTTTTT	CASNSGTTNTGELFF
TRBJ2-3	.	TRBD2	TRBV4-2	TGTGCCAGCAGCCTATCTAGCGGGATTACAGATACGCAGTATTTT	CASSLSSGITDTQYF
TRBJ1-2	once	.	TRBV5-4	TGTGCCAGCAGCTCGGTCATACAGACCTCTAACTATGGCTACACCTTC	CASSSVIQTSNYGYTF
TRBJ1-1	.	.	TRBV5-1	TGCGCCAGCAGCCCAGGGGCGGGGAACACTGAAGCTTTCTTT	CASSPGAGNTEAFF
TRBJ2-2	.	.	TRBV11-3	TGTGCCAGCAGCTTAGTGCTGGGGGCAACCGGGGAGCTGTTTTTT	CASSLVLGATGELFF
TRBJ2-7	.	.	TRBV9	TGTGCCAGCAGCGCCCGAGGTACAGCGGCCTACGAGCAGTACTTC	CASSARGTAAYEQYF
TRBJ2-2	once	TRBD1	TRBV18	TGTGCCAGCTCACCCGGACCCATCGGGACAGGCTACGGGGAGCTGTTTTTT	CASSPGPIGTGYGELFF
TRBJ2-2	.	TRBD1	TRBV7-8	TGTGCCAGCACCTTCCCCCCCCCGGGGACAGAGAACACCGGGGAGCTGTTTTTT	CASTFPPPGTENTGELFF
TRBJ2-7	.	TRBD1	TRBV6-5	TGTGCCACCAGGCCGGGACAGAAAACCTACGAGCAGTACTTC	CATRPGQKTYEQYF
TRBJ2-2	.	TRBD1	TRBV5-1	TGCGCCAGCAGCTTGGCCCCAGGGGGAAAGACCGGGGAGCTGTTTTTT	CASSLAPGGKTGELFF
TRBJ2-3	.	.	TRBV3-1/TRBV3-2	TGTGCCAGCAGCCAGACCCCCACGGGATTAGATACGCAGTATTTT	CASSQTPTGLDTQYF
TRBJ1-2	once	.	TRBV20-1	TGCAGTGCTAGCAACACGTTTGGCTACACCTTC	CSASNTFGYTF
TRBJ2-6	.	.	TRBV2	TGTGCCAGCAGCGAAGCTTTAAACCCCAGCGTCCTGACTTTC	CASSEALNPSVLTF
TRBJ2-7	once	.	TRBV5-1	TGCGCCAGCAGCTTGAGAATCGCAGGGGAAGAGCAGTACTTC	CASSLRIAGEEQYF
TRBJ2-7	.	TRBD2	TRBV6-2/TRBV6-3	TGTGCCAGCAGCATAGCGGGACCCTACGAGCAGTACTTC	CASSIAGPYEQYF
TRBJ2-7	once	.	TRBV5-1	TGCGCCAGCAGCTTGGACGGGGGAGCCTACGAGCAGTACTTC	CASSLDGGAYEQYF
TRBJ2-7	.	.	TRBV19	TGTGCCAGTAGTATCGACACCTACGAGCAGTACTTC	CASSIDTYEQYF
TRBJ2-7	.	.	TRBV4-3	TGCGCCAGCAGCCAAGAGAGGGTCATGGGCTACGAGCAGTACTTC	CASSQERVMGYEQYF
TRBJ2-7	.	TRBD1	TRBV10-3	TGTGCCATCATGGGACAGGGGTCTTACGAGCAGTACTTC	CAIMGQGSYEQYF
TRBJ1-6	.	TRBD1	TRBV5-1	TGCGCCAGCAGCGGGAGACAGGGAGACTCACCCCTCCACTTT	CASSGRQGDSPLHF
TRBJ2-3	.	.	TRBV5-6	TGTGCCAGCAGCTTCTGGGCAGGGCAGCCCACAGATACGCAGTATTTT	CASSFWAGQPTDTQYF
TRBJ2-5	few	TRBD2	TRBV24-1	TGTGCCACCAGTGATCCGGGAACTAGCGGGAGGGCCGACCAAGAGACCCAGTACTTC	CATSDPGTSGRADQETQYF
TRBJ1-2	.	TRBD1	TRBV30	TGTGCCTGGAGTGTATTGGGACAGACCCTAAATGGCTACACCTTC	CAWSVLGQTLNGYTF
TRBJ1-2	once	TRBD1	TRBV28	TGTGCCAGCAGACCGGACAGGGGATTAATAGGGGACTATGGCTACACCTTC	CASRPDRGLIGDYGYTF
TRBJ2-2	.	.	TRBV6-6	TGTGCCAGCAGTCTCCCAACGAACACCGGGGAGCTGTTTTTT	CASSLPTNTGELFF
TRBJ2-5	.	TRBD1	TRBV7-9	TGTGCCAGCAGCTTATCGACAGGGCAAGAGACCCAGTACTTC	CASSLSTGQETQYF
TRBJ2-7	.	.	TRBV6-6	TGTGCCAGCAGTTACTCCGCGCAGGTCCGCGAGCAGTACTTC	CASSYSAQVREQYF
TRBJ2-1	.	TRBD2	TRBV9	TGTGCCAGCAGCGTAGAGGTAGCGGGGGCCTACAATGAGCAGTTCTTC	CASSVEVAGAYNEQFF
TRBJ2-7	.	.	TRBV10-3	TGTGCCATCAGTGTTCAGAACGAGCAGTACTTC	CAISVQNEQYF
TRBJ1-1	.	.	TRBV5-4	TGTGCCAGCAGCTTGGGCCGGGGACTCCCAGCTTTCTTT	CASSLGRGLPAFF
TRBJ2-2	once	.	TRBV2	TGTGCCAGCAGTACTCGGGGGGCGCACACCGGGGAGCTGTTTTTT	CASSTRGAHTGELFF